This T cell receptor beta chain was found in a study of regulatory T cells in long-lasting Graves disease. Time point denoted: newly diagnosed GD, antithyroid drugs for less than 3 months. The TCR library was made from RNA extracted from PBMCs. V gave up 5 bases and J gave up 2 bases; unmatched junction bases: 8. Germline V gene sequence: CDR1 KGHDR, CDR2 SFDVKD. The CDR3 has 15 amino acids. Relying on iRepertoire HTBI primers and Arm-PCR of CDR3 regions, the team built TCR beta libraries. Each CDR3 protein is one row after TCRdb ran MiXCR on the multiplex PCR reads. The sample records fewer than 550,000 distinct CDR3 sequences, about 15% being singletons. This same sample was also taken into another study, of T cells in Graves' hyperthyroidism and ophthalmopathy. According to that study: Ophthalmopathy stood apart from stable hyperthyroidism in a 13 V-J model.

V gene TRBV24-1 combines with J gene TRBJ2-7, with 7 bases aligning to TRBD1. The sequence derives from a woman aged 35-65 years with Graves disease. Sequenced material: peripheral blood mononuclear cells (PBMCs), taken at new diagnosis, from a patient treated with antithyroid drugs. The chain's CDR3 is CATSGPGQNTYEQYF. The DNA of the CDR3 is TGTGCCACCAGTGGACCGGGACAGAACACCTACGAGCAGTACTTC.